The rows below give T cell receptor beta chains drawn from one sample of a study of response to subunit inactivated influenza vaccine. TCRdb called the RT-PCR reads again in MiXCR, with one record for every CDR3 protein. The repertoire holds about 170,000 distinct CDR3 sequences, 9.5% to 15% seen once, with about 29% in the top ten. These data also formed part of another study, on T cells expressing NK-cell markers.

Source: CD8+ T cells sorted from PBMCs, taken approximately 12 days after vaccination. The source is a man aged 50 or older who received an inactivated influenza vaccine. The CDR3 runs from the conserved cysteine through the conserved F or W. The D gene is left open where the match is weak. Some rows have no size entry. The others give once, few or many, or a class for an expanded clone.

CDR3nt: TGTGCCAGCAGTGACAAGTACAGCCTCTATAGCAATCAGCCCCAGCATTTT
CDR3aa: CASSDKYSLYSNQPQHF
v_gene: TRBV2
len: 17
abundance: few
j_gene: TRBJ1-5
d_gene: NA

CDR3nt: TGTGCCAGCAGTTACTCCTTCAATGAAAAACTGTTTTTT
CDR3aa: CASSYSFNEKLFF
v_gene: TRBV6-2/TRBV6-3
len: 13
abundance: many
j_gene: TRBJ1-4
d_gene: NA

CDR3nt: TGCGGCGTTGGGGGACAGGGGACTGAAGCTTTCTTT
CDR3aa: CGVGGQGTEAFF
v_gene: TRBV29-1
len: 12
abundance: NA
j_gene: TRBJ1-1
d_gene: TRBD1

CDR3nt: TGCGCCAGCAGCCACATGGGACAGGGGGCTTTAGCCAAAAACATTCAGTACTTC
CDR3aa: CASSHMGQGALAKNIQYF
v_gene: TRBV4-3
len: 18
abundance: many
j_gene: TRBJ2-4
d_gene: TRBD1

CDR3nt: TGTGCCAGCAGCGGAGCTCTTGCGACGGAAGCTTTCTTT
CDR3aa: CASSGALATEAFF
v_gene: TRBV9
len: 13
abundance: NA
j_gene: TRBJ1-1
d_gene: NA

CDR3nt: TGCAGCGTTGCGGGTAGCGCTAAAGTCAGCTCCTACAATGAGCAGTTCTTC
CDR3aa: CSVAGSAKVSSYNEQFF
v_gene: TRBV29-1
len: 17
abundance: many
j_gene: TRBJ2-1
d_gene: NA

CDR3nt: TGTGCCAGTAGTCGGAGCTACAATGAGCAGTTCTTC
CDR3aa: CASSRSYNEQFF
v_gene: TRBV19
len: 12
abundance: NA
j_gene: TRBJ2-1
d_gene: NA

CDR3nt: TGTGCCTGGAGTGTATGGAGGACTGAAGCTTTCTTT
CDR3aa: CAWSVWRTEAFF
v_gene: TRBV30
len: 12
abundance: few
j_gene: TRBJ1-1
d_gene: NA

CDR3nt: TGCAGTGCTCAACCGCAGGAGAACTATGGCTACACCTTC
CDR3aa: CSAQPQENYGYTF
v_gene: TRBV20-1
len: 13
abundance: few
j_gene: TRBJ1-2
d_gene: NA

CDR3nt: TGCGCCAGCAGCCAAGATATAAGGGAGGGAGGATACGAGCAGTACTTC
CDR3aa: CASSQDIREGGYEQYF
v_gene: TRBV4-3
len: 16
abundance: NA
j_gene: TRBJ2-7
d_gene: TRBD2

CDR3nt: TGTGCCAGCAGTTACGGCGGGGGTTTCAATCAGCCCCAGCATTTT
CDR3aa: CASSYGGGFNQPQHF
v_gene: TRBV6-5
len: 15
abundance: NA
j_gene: TRBJ1-5
d_gene: NA

CDR3nt: TGTGCCAGCAGCTTAGTGACGTGGGGGGATGGCACTGAAGCTTTCTTT
CDR3aa: CASSLVTWGDGTEAFF
v_gene: TRBV11-2
len: 16
abundance: NA
j_gene: TRBJ1-1
d_gene: NA

CDR3nt: TGTGCCAGCAGTTACTCGTCAGGGGTTAGCACTGAAGCTTTCTTT
CDR3aa: CASSYSSGVSTEAFF
v_gene: TRBV6-5
len: 15
abundance: NA
j_gene: TRBJ1-1
d_gene: NA

CDR3nt: TGTGCCAGCAGTTCCTCAGGGGTTAATTCACCCCTCCACTTT
CDR3aa: CASSSSGVNSPLHF
v_gene: TRBV28
len: 14
abundance: few
j_gene: TRBJ1-6
d_gene: NA

CDR3nt: TGCAGCGTTGAAGATCGGGGGACAGGGAACACCGGGGAGCTGTTTTTT
CDR3aa: CSVEDRGTGNTGELFF
v_gene: TRBV29-1
len: 16
abundance: many
j_gene: TRBJ2-2
d_gene: TRBD1

CDR3nt: TGTGCCAGCAGTTTTGGGACAGGGGACGAGCAGTACTTC
CDR3aa: CASSFGTGDEQYF
v_gene: TRBV27
len: 13
abundance: few
j_gene: TRBJ2-7
d_gene: TRBD1

CDR3nt: TGTGCCAGCAGTTACTGCGGTGATCGGTGCCAAGAGACCCAGTACTTC
CDR3aa: CASSYCGDRCQETQYF
v_gene: TRBV6-5
len: 16
abundance: NA
j_gene: TRBJ2-5
d_gene: NA

CDR3nt: TGTGCCAGCAGTTTTTCAGGGACAGGGGATGAGACCCAGTACTTC
CDR3aa: CASSFSGTGDETQYF
v_gene: TRBV12-3/TRBV12-4
len: 15
abundance: many
j_gene: TRBJ2-5
d_gene: TRBD1

CDR3nt: TGTGCCAGCAGTCGGGGCGGGGAGCTGTTTTTT
CDR3aa: CASSRGGELFF
v_gene: TRBV11-3
len: 11
abundance: once
j_gene: TRBJ2-2
d_gene: NA

CDR3nt: TGTGCCAGCAGCCCACGGGGGGGAACAGATACGCAGTATTTT
CDR3aa: CASSPRGGTDTQYF
v_gene: TRBV11-2
len: 14
abundance: many
j_gene: TRBJ2-3
d_gene: TRBD2

CDR3nt: TGCGCCAGCAGCCAAGATAGAACGGGTGCCTACAATGAGCAGTTCTTC
CDR3aa: CASSQDRTGAYNEQFF
v_gene: TRBV4-3
len: 16
abundance: many
j_gene: TRBJ2-1
d_gene: NA

CDR3nt: TGTGCCAGCAGCCAAGTCAGGTTTACCGACACCGGGGAGCTGTTTTTT
CDR3aa: CASSQVRFTDTGELFF
v_gene: TRBV3-1
len: 16
abundance: few
j_gene: TRBJ2-2
d_gene: NA

CDR3nt: TGTGCCAGCAGCTTGGGCCCAGGATCCTACGAGCAGTACTTC
CDR3aa: CASSLGPGSYEQYF
v_gene: TRBV11-2
len: 14
abundance: few
j_gene: TRBJ2-7
d_gene: NA

CDR3nt: TGTGCCAGCAGCTTAGAACCAGCTGAAGCTTTCTTT
CDR3aa: CASSLEPAEAFF
v_gene: TRBV7-8
len: 12
abundance: NA
j_gene: TRBJ1-1
d_gene: NA

CDR3nt: TGTGCCAGCAGCGGTACAGGGGAACCCTACGAGCAGTACTTC
CDR3aa: CASSGTGEPYEQYF
v_gene: TRBV7-9
len: 14
abundance: NA
j_gene: TRBJ2-7
d_gene: TRBD1

CDR3nt: TGTGCCAGCAGTTTTTCCGGGAACTTCTACGAGCAGTACTTC
CDR3aa: CASSFSGNFYEQYF
v_gene: TRBV27
len: 14
abundance: NA
j_gene: TRBJ2-7
d_gene: NA

CDR3nt: TGTGCCACCAGCAGAGATGGGGTCGGGACAGGGTACACTGAAGCTTTCTTT
CDR3aa: CATSRDGVGTGYTEAFF
v_gene: TRBV15
len: 17
abundance: many
j_gene: TRBJ1-1
d_gene: TRBD1

CDR3nt: TGTGCCAGCAGCTTCCGGGACAGGGGTACGGAGACCCAGTACTTC
CDR3aa: CASSFRDRGTETQYF
v_gene: TRBV7-2
len: 15
abundance: many
j_gene: TRBJ2-5
d_gene: TRBD1

CDR3nt: TGTGCCAGCAGCAAACTAGAGTCGAACACCGGGGAGCTGTTTTTT
CDR3aa: CASSKLESNTGELFF
v_gene: TRBV11-2
len: 15
abundance: NA
j_gene: TRBJ2-2
d_gene: NA

CDR3nt: TGTGCCAGTAGCCCCAAGGGCTCTGGGGCCAACGTCCTGACTTTC
CDR3aa: CASSPKGSGANVLTF
v_gene: TRBV19
len: 15
abundance: NA
j_gene: TRBJ2-6
d_gene: NA

CDR3nt: TGTGCCAGCAGTTACTCGAGGGCAGCAGATCGCTACAATGAGCAGTTCTTC
CDR3aa: CASSYSRAADRYNEQFF
v_gene: TRBV6-5
len: 17
abundance: NA
j_gene: TRBJ2-1
d_gene: NA

CDR3nt: TGTGCCACCAGCAGAGGGGCCCTGGAAGAGACCCAGTACTTC
CDR3aa: CATSRGALEETQYF
v_gene: TRBV15
len: 14
abundance: few
j_gene: TRBJ2-5
d_gene: NA

CDR3nt: TGTACCATCTGTCCGCCCTTCTTTAGCGGGGATGGAGAGACCCAGTACTTC
CDR3aa: CTICPPFFSGDGETQYF
v_gene: TRBV2
len: 17
abundance: NA
j_gene: TRBJ2-5
d_gene: TRBD2

CDR3nt: TGTGCCAGCAGGCCTGGGGCGGTTATGAACACTGAAGCTTTCTTT
CDR3aa: CASRPGAVMNTEAFF
v_gene: TRBV2
len: 15
abundance: few
j_gene: TRBJ1-1
d_gene: NA

CDR3nt: TGTGCCAGCAGCCGGGGAGGCCATAGCTCCTACAATGAGCAGTTCTTC
CDR3aa: CASSRGGHSSYNEQFF
v_gene: TRBV12-3/TRBV12-4
len: 16
abundance: NA
j_gene: TRBJ2-1
d_gene: NA

CDR3nt: TGCGCCAGCAGCCAAGGGGGGACAGAAAGCTCTGGGGCCAACGTCCTGACTTTC
CDR3aa: CASSQGGTESSGANVLTF
v_gene: TRBV4-3
len: 18
abundance: many
j_gene: TRBJ2-6
d_gene: TRBD1

CDR3nt: TGTGCCAGCGGCCCTAACAGGAACACTGAAGCTTTCTTT
CDR3aa: CASGPNRNTEAFF
v_gene: TRBV12-3/TRBV12-4
len: 13
abundance: NA
j_gene: TRBJ1-1
d_gene: NA

CDR3nt: TGTGCCAGCAGCTTCGACCAGGGACTAGCGTACTACAATGAGCAGTTCTTC
CDR3aa: CASSFDQGLAYYNEQFF
v_gene: TRBV7-9
len: 17
abundance: few
j_gene: TRBJ2-1
d_gene: TRBD2

CDR3nt: TGTGCCAGCAGCTGGGGGACAGGTGTAACTGAAGCTTTCTTT
CDR3aa: CASSWGTGVTEAFF
v_gene: TRBV5-6
len: 14
abundance: NA
j_gene: TRBJ1-1
d_gene: TRBD1

CDR3nt: TGCAGTGCTACCGGAAGGAACAATCAGCCCCAGCATTTT
CDR3aa: CSATGRNNQPQHF
v_gene: TRBV20-1
len: 13
abundance: NA
j_gene: TRBJ1-5
d_gene: NA

CDR3nt: TGTGCCTGGAGCCCGAGAGACGAGCAGTACTTC
CDR3aa: CAWSPRDEQYF
v_gene: TRBV30
len: 11
abundance: few
j_gene: TRBJ2-7
d_gene: NA

CDR3nt: TGTGCCAGCAGTTCCATCACAGGGAGTCCCTACGAGCAGTACTTC
CDR3aa: CASSSITGSPYEQYF
v_gene: TRBV27
len: 15
abundance: few
j_gene: TRBJ2-7
d_gene: NA

CDR3nt: TGTGCCAGCTCACCCGGCCGGGCCCCGGGGGCCTACGAGCAGTACTTC
CDR3aa: CASSPGRAPGAYEQYF
v_gene: TRBV18
len: 16
abundance: NA
j_gene: TRBJ2-7
d_gene: NA

CDR3nt: TGTGCCACCAGCATATCGGTCGGCTCTGAAGCTTTCTTT
CDR3aa: CATSISVGSEAFF
v_gene: TRBV15
len: 13
abundance: NA
j_gene: TRBJ1-1
d_gene: NA

CDR3nt: TGTGCCAGCAGTTACTCGTATGATAGCGGGGGGGCGGAGACCCAGTACTTC
CDR3aa: CASSYSYDSGGAETQYF
v_gene: TRBV6-5
len: 17
abundance: few
j_gene: TRBJ2-5
d_gene: TRBD2

CDR3nt: TGTGCCAGCAGTTACAACCCAGGAGGAAGGGCTGAAGCTTTCTTT
CDR3aa: CASSYNPGGRAEAFF
v_gene: TRBV6-5
len: 15
abundance: few
j_gene: TRBJ1-1
d_gene: NA

CDR3nt: TGCAGTGCTAGTCTTAGCGGGAGGGCCTATAGCTACGAGCAGTACTTC
CDR3aa: CSASLSGRAYSYEQYF
v_gene: TRBV20-1
len: 16
abundance: NA
j_gene: TRBJ2-7
d_gene: TRBD2

CDR3nt: TGTGCCAGCAGTTACTTCCCGGAGAGCTCCTACAATGAGCAGTTCTTC
CDR3aa: CASSYFPESSYNEQFF
v_gene: TRBV6-5
len: 16
abundance: few
j_gene: TRBJ2-1
d_gene: NA

CDR3nt: TGTGCCATCCTGAGGGGTGACGAGCAGTACTTC
CDR3aa: CAILRGDEQYF
v_gene: TRBV10-3
len: 11
abundance: NA
j_gene: TRBJ2-7
d_gene: NA

CDR3nt: TGTGCCAGCAGTAAGGACCGAGACTTTCCTGAAGCTTTCTTT
CDR3aa: CASSKDRDFPEAFF
v_gene: TRBV28
len: 14
abundance: NA
j_gene: TRBJ1-1
d_gene: NA

CDR3nt: TGTGCCAGCAGCTTAACGCTTCCGGAGACTGGCTACACCTTC
CDR3aa: CASSLTLPETGYTF
v_gene: TRBV7-9
len: 14
abundance: few
j_gene: TRBJ1-2
d_gene: NA